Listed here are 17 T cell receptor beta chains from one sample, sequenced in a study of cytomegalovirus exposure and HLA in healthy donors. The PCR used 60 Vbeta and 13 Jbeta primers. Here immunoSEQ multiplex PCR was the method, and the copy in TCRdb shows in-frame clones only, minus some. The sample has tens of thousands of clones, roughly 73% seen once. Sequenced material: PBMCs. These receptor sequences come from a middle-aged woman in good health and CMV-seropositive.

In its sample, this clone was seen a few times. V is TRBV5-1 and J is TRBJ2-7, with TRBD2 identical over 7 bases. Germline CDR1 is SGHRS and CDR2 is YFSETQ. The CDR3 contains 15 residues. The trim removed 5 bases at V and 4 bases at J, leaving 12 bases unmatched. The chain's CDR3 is CASRLSGTNPYEQYF. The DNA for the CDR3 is TGCGCCAGCAGACTAAGCGGGACTAACCCTTACGAGCAGTACTTC. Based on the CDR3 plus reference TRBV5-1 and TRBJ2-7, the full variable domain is KAGVTQTPRYLIKTRGQQVTLSCSPISGHRSVSWYQQTPGQGLQFLFEYFSETQRNKGNFPGRFSGRQFSNSRSEMNVSTLELGDSALYLCASRLSGTNPYEQYFGPGTRLTVT.

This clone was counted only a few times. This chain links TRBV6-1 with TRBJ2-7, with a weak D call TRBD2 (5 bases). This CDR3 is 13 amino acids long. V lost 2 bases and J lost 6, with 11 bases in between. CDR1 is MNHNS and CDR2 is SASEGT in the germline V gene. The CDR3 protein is CASSEREGLEQYF. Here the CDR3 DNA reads TGTGCCAGCAGTGAACGCGAGGGCCTCGAGCAGTACTTC.

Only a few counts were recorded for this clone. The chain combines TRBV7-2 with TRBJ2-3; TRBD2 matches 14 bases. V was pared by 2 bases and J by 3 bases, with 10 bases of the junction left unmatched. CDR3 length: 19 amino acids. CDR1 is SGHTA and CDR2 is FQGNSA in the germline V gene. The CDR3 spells CASSLWGLAGVRETDTQYF. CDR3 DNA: TGTGCCAGCAGCTTATGGGGACTAGCGGGAGTACGGGAGACAGATACGCAGTATTTT.

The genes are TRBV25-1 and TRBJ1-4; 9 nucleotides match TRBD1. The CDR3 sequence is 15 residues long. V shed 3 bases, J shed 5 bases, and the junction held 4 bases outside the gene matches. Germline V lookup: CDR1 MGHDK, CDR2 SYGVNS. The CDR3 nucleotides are TGTGCCAGCAGTGAGCCGGGACAGGGCAATGAAAAACTGTTTTTT. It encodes CASSEPGQGNEKLFF.

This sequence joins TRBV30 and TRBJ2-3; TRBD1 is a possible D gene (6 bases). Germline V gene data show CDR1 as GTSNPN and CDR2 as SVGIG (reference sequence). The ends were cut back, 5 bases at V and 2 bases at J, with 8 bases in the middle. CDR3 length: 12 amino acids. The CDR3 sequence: CAWGQNTDTQYF. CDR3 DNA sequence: TGTGCCTGGGGACAGAACACAGATACGCAGTATTTT.

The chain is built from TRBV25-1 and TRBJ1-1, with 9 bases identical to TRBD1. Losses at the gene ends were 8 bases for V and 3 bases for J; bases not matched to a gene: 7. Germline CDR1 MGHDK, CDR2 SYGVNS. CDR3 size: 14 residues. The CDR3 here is CASGRQGVYTEAFF. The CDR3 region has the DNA TGTGCCAGCGGTAGACAGGGGGTTTACACTGAAGCTTTCTTT.

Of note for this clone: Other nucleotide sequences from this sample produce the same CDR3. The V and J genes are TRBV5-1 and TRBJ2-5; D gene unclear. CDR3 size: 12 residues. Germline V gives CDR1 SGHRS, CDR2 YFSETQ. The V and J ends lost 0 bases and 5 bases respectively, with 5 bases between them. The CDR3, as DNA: TGCGCCAGCAGCTTGGCCGGGGAGACCCAGTACTTC. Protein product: CASSLAGETQYF.

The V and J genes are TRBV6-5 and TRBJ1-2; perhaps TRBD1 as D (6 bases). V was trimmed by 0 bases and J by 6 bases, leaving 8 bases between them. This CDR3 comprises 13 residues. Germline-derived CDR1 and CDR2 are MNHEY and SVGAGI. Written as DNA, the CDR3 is TGTGCCAGCAGTTACTCTAACAGGGATGGCTACACCTTC. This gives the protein CASSYSNRDGYTF.

The CDR3 DNA reads as TGCGCCAGCAGCCTCGGGGAAAACACCGGGGAGCTGTTTTTT. Translation gives CASSLGENTGELFF. V usage is TRBV4-1 and J usage is TRBJ2-2; D is perhaps TRBD2 (5 bases). The CDR3 loop spans 14 amino acids. Trimming left V 4 bases short and J 2 bases short, with 8 bases between. Germline V gene sequence: CDR1 MGHRA, CDR2 YSYEKL.

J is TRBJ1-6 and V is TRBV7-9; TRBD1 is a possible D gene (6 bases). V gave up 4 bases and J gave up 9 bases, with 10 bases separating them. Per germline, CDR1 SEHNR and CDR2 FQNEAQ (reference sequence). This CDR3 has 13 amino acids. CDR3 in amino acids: CASSSPTGSPLHF. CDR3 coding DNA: TGTGCCAGCAGCTCCCCGACAGGTTCACCCCTCCACTTT.

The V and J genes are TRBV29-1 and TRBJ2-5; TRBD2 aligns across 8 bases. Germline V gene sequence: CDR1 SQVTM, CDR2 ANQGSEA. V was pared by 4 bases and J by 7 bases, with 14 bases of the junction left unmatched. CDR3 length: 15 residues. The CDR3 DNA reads TGCAGCGTTGGGACTAGCTCTAAAGGGGATGGGACCCAGTACTTC. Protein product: CSVGTSSKGDGTQYF.

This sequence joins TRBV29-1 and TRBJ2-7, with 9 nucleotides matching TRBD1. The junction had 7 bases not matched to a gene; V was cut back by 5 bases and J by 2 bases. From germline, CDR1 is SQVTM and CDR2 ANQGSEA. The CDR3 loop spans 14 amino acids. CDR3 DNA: TGCAGCGTTCCCCGGACAGGGGATACCTACGAGCAGTACTTC. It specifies CSVPRTGDTYEQYF.

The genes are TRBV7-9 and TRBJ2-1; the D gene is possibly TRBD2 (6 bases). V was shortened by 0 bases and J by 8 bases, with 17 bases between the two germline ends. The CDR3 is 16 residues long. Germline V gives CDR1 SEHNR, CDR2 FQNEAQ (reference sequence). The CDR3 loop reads CASSLAQTRFADEQFF. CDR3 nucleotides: TGTGCCAGCAGCTTAGCGCAGACTAGATTCGCCGATGAGCAGTTCTTC.

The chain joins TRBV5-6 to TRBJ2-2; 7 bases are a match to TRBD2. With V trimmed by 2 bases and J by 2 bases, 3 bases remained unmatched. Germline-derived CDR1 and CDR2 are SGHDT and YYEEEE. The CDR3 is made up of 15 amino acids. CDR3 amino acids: CASSFGGSNTGELFF. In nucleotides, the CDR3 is TGTGCCAGCAGCTTCGGGGGGTCAAACACCGGGGAGCTGTTTTTT.

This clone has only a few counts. CDR3 bases: TGTGCCAGTAGTATGCGTGGAGGGAGTGGAAACACCATATATTTT. Translating it yields CASSMRGGSGNTIYF. V gene TRBV19 combines with J gene TRBJ1-3; D call uncertain. This CDR3 spans 15 amino acids. Looked up from germline, CDR1 is LNHDA and CDR2 is SQIVND (reference sequence). Trimming removed 3 bases from V and 3 bases from J, with 12 bases in between. The full variable domain, with the rest looked up from reference TRBV19 and TRBJ1-3, is DGGITQSPKYLFRKEGQNVTLSCEQNLNHDAMYWYRQDPGQGLRLIYYSQIVNDFQKGDIAEGYSVSREKKESFPLTVTSAQKNPTAFYLCASSMRGGSGNTIYFGEGSWLTVV.

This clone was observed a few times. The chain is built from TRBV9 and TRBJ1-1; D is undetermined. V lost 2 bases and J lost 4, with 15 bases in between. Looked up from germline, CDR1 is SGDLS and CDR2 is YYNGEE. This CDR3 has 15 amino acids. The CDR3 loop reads CASSVDEDYLTEAFF. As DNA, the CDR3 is TGTGCCAGCAGCGTCGACGAGGATTACCTCACTGAAGCTTTCTTT.

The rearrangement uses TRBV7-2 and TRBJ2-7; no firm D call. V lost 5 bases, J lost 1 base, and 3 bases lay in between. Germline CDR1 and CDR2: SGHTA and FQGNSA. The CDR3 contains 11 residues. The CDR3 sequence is CASSRSYEQYF. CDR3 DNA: TGTGCCAGCAGCCGGTCCTACGAGCAGTACTTC.